These 25 T cell receptor beta chains originate from one sample sequenced in a study of STAT5B mutations in CD4+ large granular lymphocyte leukemia. Only in-frame clones appear in the TCRdb table, and some are missing; sequencing was by immunoSEQ multiplex PCR. Among 30,000 to 40,000 clones listed, approximately 89% were seen once. The sequenced sample consisted of CD4+ T cells from blood buffy coats. The source of these receptors is a human donor in good health.

The V and J genes are TRBV9 and TRBJ2-3, with a possible D match to TRBD2 (5 bases). Germline V CDR1 and CDR2: SGDLS, YYNGEE. The CDR3 is 15 residues long. Trimming shortened V by 3 bases and J by 1 base, and 12 bases separated the two germline ends. CDR3 sequence: CASSAPLGGTDTQYF. The CDR3, as DNA: TGTGCCAGCAGCGCACCTCTCGGGGGCACAGATACGCAGTATTTT. Looking up the rest from reference TRBV9 and TRBJ2-3 gives the full variable domain: DSGVTQTPKHLITATGQRVTLRCSPRSGDLSVYWYQQSLDQGLQFLIQYYNGEERAKGNILERFSAQQFPDLHSELNLSSLELGDSALYFCASSAPLGGTDTQYFGPGTRLTVL.

This chain connects TRBV10-3 to TRBJ1-1, with 9 bases that match TRBD1. V gave up 6 bases and J gave up 1 base; unmatched junction bases: 3. This CDR3 is built from 14 residues. Germline V lookup: CDR1 ENHRY, CDR2 SYGVKD. CDR3 loop: CAISPGQGNTEAFF. Here the CDR3 DNA reads TGTGCCATCAGCCCGGGACAGGGGAACACTGAAGCTTTCTTT.

This clone was counted a single time. The rearrangement uses TRBV11-2 and TRBJ2-5; TRBD2 might be the D (6 bases). The CDR3 covers 12 residues. Trimming left V 5 bases short and J 14 bases short, with 18 bases between. Germline V gene data show CDR1 as SGHAT and CDR2 as FQNNGV. CDR3 coding DNA: TGTGCCAGCAGCCCGGGGAGGAGGTGGTCATACTTC. Translating gives CASSPGRRWSYF.

The rearrangement links TRBV19 to TRBJ2-1, with 9 bases aligning to TRBD2. The CDR3 sequence is 15 residues long. V lost 5 bases and J lost 2; bases outside the gene matches: 4. Germline V gene data show CDR1 as LNHDA and CDR2 as SQIVND (reference sequence). Written as DNA, the CDR3 is TGTGCCAGTAGTTCACGACTAGCGGCCTACAATGAGCAGTTCTTC. It codes for CASSSRLAAYNEQFF.

This chain uses TRBV7-2 with TRBJ2-7; D remains ambiguous. This CDR3 contains 13 residues. Trimming cost V 4 bases and J 8 bases, with 15 bases left between them. Germline V gene lookup returns CDR1 SGHTA and CDR2 FQGNSA. The CDR3: CASSSPGPKQQYF. The CDR3 DNA is TGTGCCAGCAGCTCTCCAGGACCCAAACAGCAGTACTTC.

The J gene is TRBJ1-2, the V gene TRBV5-8; D not certain. V was cut by 3 bases and J by 1 base, with 13 bases left in between. From germline, CDR1 is SGHTS and CDR2 YDEGEE. The CDR3 is 15 residues long. This CDR3 is CASSSGGYLNYGYTF. CDR3 sequence (DNA): TGTGCCAGCAGCTCCGGCGGCTATCTTAACTATGGCTACACCTTC.

This rearrangement joins TRBV2 to TRBJ1-1, with D hard to call. Germline assignment: CDR1 SNHLY and CDR2 FYNNEI. V was clipped by 11 bases and J by 8 bases, with 21 bases between them. The CDR3 is made up of 13 amino acids. In DNA, the CDR3 is TGTGCCGGATCGAAGCTAGAAGCCTCAGAAGCTTTCTTT. Translation: CAGSKLEASEAFF.

J is TRBJ1-1 and V is TRBV4-1, with D tentatively TRBD1 (5 bases). Trimming cost V 0 bases and J 4 bases, with 9 bases left between them. This CDR3 contains 14 residues. Germline CDR1 and CDR2: MGHRA and YSYEKL. The CDR3 DNA reads as TGCGCCAGCAGCCAAGAGCACAGGTCCACTGAAGCTTTCTTT. Residues: CASSQEHRSTEAFF.

The chain joins TRBV18 to TRBJ1-1; no clear D gene. Per germline, CDR1 KGHSH and CDR2 LQKENI. Trimming removed 3 bases at V and 0 bases at J, with 14 bases between. This CDR3 is built from 16 residues. The CDR3 spells CASSPNHQVVNTEAFF. DNA for the CDR3: TGTGCCAGCTCACCCAACCATCAGGTGGTGAACACTGAAGCTTTCTTT.

This clone came up once. This chain uses TRBV7-2 with TRBJ1-4; TRBD1 matches at 9 bases. The CDR3 loop spans 14 amino acids. Germline CDR1 is SGHTA and CDR2 is FQGNSA. Trimming at V came to 5 bases and at J to 8 bases, leaving 6 bases not matched to a gene. CDR3 loop: CASSPRQGGEKLFF. In nucleotides, the CDR3 is TGTGCCAGCAGCCCTCGACAGGGGGGGGAAAAACTGTTTTTT.

The J gene is TRBJ2-1, the V gene TRBV5-1; 9 bases align to TRBD2. The CDR3 contains 19 residues. The germline CDR1 and CDR2 sequences are SGHRS and YFSETQ. J gave up 3 bases and V 0 bases, and 13 bases lay outside the gene matches. The CDR3 region is CASSLAGTVAGVLYNEQFF. DNA of the CDR3: TGCGCCAGCAGCTTGGCCGGGACGGTAGCGGGAGTGCTCTACAATGAGCAGTTCTTC.

V usage is TRBV19 and J usage is TRBJ2-2, with a tentative D call TRBD1 (5 bases). The germline CDR1 and CDR2 sequences are LNHDA and SQIVND (reference sequence). V lost 6 bases and J 2 bases, leaving 7 bases between the germline ends. The CDR3 runs 13 residues. This chain's CDR3 is CASRTANTGELFF. The CDR3 DNA follows: TGTGCCAGTAGGACAGCTAACACCGGGGAGCTGTTTTTT.

The rearrangement uses TRBV27 and TRBJ1-4; D is unclear. This CDR3 spans 11 amino acids. With 6 bases removed from V and 4 bases from J, the gap between germline ends came to 3 bases. CDR1 and CDR2 from the germline V gene are MNHEY and SMNVEV (reference sequence). The CDR3 region has the DNA TGTGCCAGCAGGAATAATGAAAAACTGTTTTTT. Translating it yields CASRNNEKLFF.

The chain is built from TRBV20-1 and TRBJ1-4; D unresolved. CDR1 is DFQATT, CDR2 SNEGSKA, per germline (reference sequence). CDR3 length equals 11 residues. With 7 bases removed from V and 7 bases from J, the gap between germline ends came to 10 bases. The CDR3 DNA reads TGCAGTGGACAACTGGGTGAAAAACTGTTTTTT. This codes for CSGQLGEKLFF.

This chain joins TRBV7-7 and TRBJ1-3, with a possible D match to TRBD1 (5 bases). The length of the CDR3 is 15 residues. Germline V gene data show CDR1 as SSHAT and CDR2 as FNYEAQ (reference sequence). The V gene lost 1 base and the J gene lost 4 bases, with 11 bases spanning the gap. The DNA of the CDR3 is TGTGCCAGCAGCTTAGGAGTAGGACAAGGAAACACCATATATTTT. Residues: CASSLGVGQGNTIYF. Full variable domain (remainder filled in from reference TRBV7-7 and TRBJ1-3): GAGVSQSPRYKVTKRGQDVTLRCDPISSHATLYWYQQALGQGPEFLTYFNYEAQPDKSGLPSDRFSAERPEGSISTLTIQRTEQRDSAMYRCASSLGVGQGNTIYFGEGSWLTVV.

The CDR3 nucleotides are TGCAGCGTCCAACCTGCTGGGGGCGCTGAAGCTTTCTTT. This codes for CSVQPAGGAEAFF. The gene calls are TRBV29-1 and TRBJ1-1, with D perhaps matching TRBD1 (6 bases). The CDR3 covers 13 residues. Trimming cost V 6 bases and J 6 bases, with 17 bases left between them. Germline CDR1 is SQVTM and CDR2 is ANQGSEA.

This chain connects TRBV5-1 to TRBJ2-2, with 10 bases aligning to TRBD2. Germline-derived CDR1 and CDR2 are SGHRS and YFSETQ. The CDR3 is 16 residues long. The J segment lost 5 bases and the V segment lost 1 base, leaving 5 bases of the junction unmatched. The CDR3 DNA is TGCGCCAGCAGCTTGTTGGTAGCGGGAGGTACCGGGGAGCTGTTTTTT. Its protein product is CASSLLVAGGTGELFF.

In this sample, this clone turned up a few times. This sequence joins TRBV10-3 and TRBJ2-2, with D unclear. CDR3 length: 14 residues. V lost 11 bases and J 0 bases, leaving 13 bases between the germline ends. The germline CDR1 and CDR2 sequences are ENHRY and SYGVKD. The CDR3 loop reads CALATAANTGELFF. The CDR3 nucleotides are TGTGCCCTCGCTACGGCCGCGAACACCGGGGAGCTGTTTTTT.

This sequence joins TRBV29-1 and TRBJ2-3; TRBD1 matches 7 bases. Germline V gene data show CDR1 as SQVTM and CDR2 as ANQGSEA. The length of the CDR3 is 15 residues. Trimming cost V 6 bases and J 1 base; bases outside gene matches: 10. CDR3 amino acids: CSVAQWTGRTDTQYF. The CDR3 coding sequence is TGCAGCGTCGCTCAATGGACAGGACGCACAGATACGCAGTATTTT.

V and J are TRBV4-3 and TRBJ2-1, with 9 bases aligning to TRBD2. This CDR3 region has 15 residues. The germline V gene encodes CDR1 LGHNA and CDR2 YSLEER. V lost 5 bases, J lost 6 bases, and 8 bases stayed unmatched. This CDR3 reads CASSFLAGGLNEQFF. The CDR3 nucleotides read TGCGCCAGCAGCTTCCTGGCGGGGGGGCTCAATGAGCAGTTCTTC.

J is TRBJ1-5 and V is TRBV30, with unresolved D. Trimming took 0 bases from V and 6 from J, leaving 9 bases between them. The CDR3 has 13 residues. Germline CDR1 GTSNPN, CDR2 SVGIG (reference sequence). CDR3 coding DNA: TGTGCCTGGAGTGTCCCCGTAGGTCAGCCCCAGCATTTT. This translates into CAWSVPVGQPQHF. Drawing the rest from reference TRBV30 and TRBJ1-5, the complete variable domain is SQTIHQWPATLVQPVGSPLSLECTVEGTSNPNLYWYRQAAGRGLQLLFYSVGIGQISSEVPQNLSASRPQDRQFILSSKKLLLSDSGFYLCAWSVPVGQPQHFGDGTRLSIL.

The chain has TRBV11-2 and TRBJ2-1; 7 bases fit TRBD2. The germline V gene has CDR1 SGHAT and CDR2 FQNNGV. This CDR3 is built from 14 residues. V dropped 6 bases and J dropped 4; count of bases not matched to a gene: 6. The CDR3 loop is CASRLAVLYNEQFF. The CDR3 DNA sequence: TGTGCCAGCAGGCTAGCGGTACTTTACAATGAGCAGTTCTTC.

The chain employs TRBV10-3 and TRBJ2-7, with 7 bases identical to TRBD1. Per the germline V gene, CDR1 is ENHRY and CDR2 is SYGVKD. The CDR3 is 14 residues long. Trimming took 6 bases from V and 5 from J; bases not matched to a gene: 10. The CDR3 region is CAIRDPGQAHEQYF. CDR3 nucleotides: TGTGCCATCAGGGACCCCGGACAGGCCCACGAGCAGTACTTC.

This clone was seen just once. The chain combines TRBV7-6 with TRBJ1-1, with D unclear. Germline CDR1 and CDR2: SGHVS and FNYEAQ. With 4 bases removed from V and 2 bases from J, the gap between germline ends came to 8 bases. The CDR3 extends over 13 amino acids. CDR3 sequence reads: CASSSVPNTEAFF. The DNA for the CDR3 is TGTGCCAGCAGCTCAGTCCCTAACACTGAAGCTTTCTTT.

The chain has TRBV15 and TRBJ1-1, with 8 bases aligning to TRBD1. J gave up 4 bases and V 5 bases, and 6 bases lay outside the gene matches. CDR3 length: 14 amino acids. The V gene's germline CDR1 is LNHNV and CDR2 YYDKDF (reference sequence). The CDR3 region is CATSAYRGSTEAFF. CDR3 bases: TGTGCCACCAGCGCCTACAGGGGGAGCACTGAAGCTTTCTTT.